The clone carrying this T cell receptor beta chain occurred a few times. The antigen remains unidentified. The source of the sample is a study of blood T cells in healthy people across ages. Study overall: Template switching recovered approximately one barcoded beta molecule for every two T cells. Study findings and constraints: The lack of PBMC sorting stopped any conclusive naive versus antigen-experienced comparison.

Sample donors were healthy Caucasian individuals that came from Russia, aged roughly 6 to 100. Isolated PBMCs totaled at least 7 million in each sample. A J-beta primer mix and a sample-barcoded 5' primer were used in a second PCR of about 7 to 12 cycles. TCRdb recomputed calls from the 5' RACE reads with MiXCR, one row per CDR3 protein. The sample lists 700,000 or so distinct CDR3 sequences, 22% occurring once. The clonotype comes from a man aged 65-85 years in good health. The sequenced material came from blood.

The CDR3 spells CASSFAGLGQPQHF. The CDR3 DNA reads TGTGCCAGCAGTTTTGCGGGGTTAGGTCAGCCCCAGCATTTT. The chain couples TRBV12-3 or TRBV12-4 to TRBJ1-5; D unclear. V shed 3 bases and J shed 6 bases, with 12 bases lying between them. This CDR3 comprises 14 residues.